This T cell receptor (beta chain) comes out of a study of shared clonotypes between healthy human individuals. Across the whole study: CD4 naive and CD4 memory each took three plates per donor, while CD8 naive took two and CD8 memory one. Study-wide findings and caveats: Naive CD4 clonotype sharing across a few donors was approximately 5%.

V lost 4 bases to trimming and J lost 3 bases, with 7 bases between them. The CDR3 covers 12 residues. Germline V gives CDR1 MNHNY, CDR2 SVGAGI (reference sequence). About this clone: No antigen is known for it.

TCRdb keeps only in-frame clones here, not all; method: immunoSEQ multiplex PCR. The sample holds 2 million to 2.5 million clones, approximately 93% seen once. The genes are TRBV6-6 and TRBJ2-7; D is undetermined. The source of this sequence is a man between 18 and 29 years old in good health. Some clones in this sample may be carry-over from other donors' samples. The sequenced sample was naive CD4+ T cells from PBMCs. Subset reported: CD45RA+ positively selected. The CDR3 loop reads CASSSRVYEQYF. Written as DNA, the CDR3 is TGTGCCAGCAGTTCACGAGTCTACGAGCAGTACTTC.